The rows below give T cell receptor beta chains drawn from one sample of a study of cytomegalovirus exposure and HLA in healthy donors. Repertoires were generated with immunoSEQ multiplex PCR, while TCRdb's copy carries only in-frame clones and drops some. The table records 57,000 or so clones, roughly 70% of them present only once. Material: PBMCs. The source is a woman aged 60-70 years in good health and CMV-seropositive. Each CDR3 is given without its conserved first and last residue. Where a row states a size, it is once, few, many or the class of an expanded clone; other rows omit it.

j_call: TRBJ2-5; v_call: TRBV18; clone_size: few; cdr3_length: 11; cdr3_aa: ASSPRQGETQY
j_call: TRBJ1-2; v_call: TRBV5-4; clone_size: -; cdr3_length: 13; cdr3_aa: ASSSQGSGNYGYT
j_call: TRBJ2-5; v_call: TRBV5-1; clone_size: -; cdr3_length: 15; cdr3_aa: ASSPGLAGGSQETQY
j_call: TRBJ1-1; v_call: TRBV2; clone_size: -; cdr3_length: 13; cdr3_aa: ASSEQGVLNTEAF
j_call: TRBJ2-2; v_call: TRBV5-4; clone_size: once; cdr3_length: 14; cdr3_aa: ASSPGVSVLSGELF
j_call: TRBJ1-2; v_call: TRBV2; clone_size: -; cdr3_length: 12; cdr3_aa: ASSDIDREDGYT
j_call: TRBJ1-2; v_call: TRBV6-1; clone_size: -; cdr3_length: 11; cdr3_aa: ASSPGRNYGYT
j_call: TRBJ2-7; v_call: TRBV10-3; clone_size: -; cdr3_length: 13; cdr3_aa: AISNRQGSEYEQY
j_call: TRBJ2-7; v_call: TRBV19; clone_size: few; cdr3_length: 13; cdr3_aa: ASSIGRTGVFEQY
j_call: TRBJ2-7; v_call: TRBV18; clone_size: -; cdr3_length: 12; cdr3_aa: ASSPMTGGYEQY
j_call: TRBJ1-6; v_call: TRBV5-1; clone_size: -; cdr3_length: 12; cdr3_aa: ASSILQGESPLH
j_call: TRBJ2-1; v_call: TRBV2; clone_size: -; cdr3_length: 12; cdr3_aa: ASSSERGLNEQF
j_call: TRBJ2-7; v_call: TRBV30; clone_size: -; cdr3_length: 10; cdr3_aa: AWVNRGYEQY
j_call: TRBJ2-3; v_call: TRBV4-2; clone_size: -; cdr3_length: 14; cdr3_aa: ASSQDRSGGTDTQY
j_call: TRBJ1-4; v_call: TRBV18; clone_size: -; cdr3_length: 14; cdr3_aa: ASSPRPGTGNEKLF
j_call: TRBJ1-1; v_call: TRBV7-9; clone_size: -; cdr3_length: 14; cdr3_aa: ASSLSTGVVNTEAF
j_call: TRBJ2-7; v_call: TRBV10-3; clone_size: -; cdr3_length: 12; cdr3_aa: AISEGLGQYEQY
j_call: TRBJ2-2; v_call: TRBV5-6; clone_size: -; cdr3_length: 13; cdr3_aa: ASKTERGGTGELF
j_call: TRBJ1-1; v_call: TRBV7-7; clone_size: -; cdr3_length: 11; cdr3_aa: ASSPTEGTEAF
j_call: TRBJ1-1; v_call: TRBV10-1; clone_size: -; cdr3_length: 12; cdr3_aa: ASSRDSTNTEAF
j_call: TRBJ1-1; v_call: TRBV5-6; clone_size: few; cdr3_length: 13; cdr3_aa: ASSLGDREGTEAF
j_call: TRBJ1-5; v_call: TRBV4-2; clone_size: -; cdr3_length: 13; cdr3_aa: ASSRSRGSNQPQH
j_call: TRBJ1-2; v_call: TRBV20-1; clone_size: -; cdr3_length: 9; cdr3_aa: SAQNTWGYT
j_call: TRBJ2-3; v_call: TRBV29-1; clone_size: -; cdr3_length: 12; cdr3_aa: SAPGDSSTDTQY
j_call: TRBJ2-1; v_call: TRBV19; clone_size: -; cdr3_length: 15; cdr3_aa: ASSIEGSGGIDNEQF
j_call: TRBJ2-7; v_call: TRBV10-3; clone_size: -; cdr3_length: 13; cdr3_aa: AISESQGGPYEQY
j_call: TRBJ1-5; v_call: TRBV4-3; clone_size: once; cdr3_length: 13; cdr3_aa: ASSLYIQGDQPQH
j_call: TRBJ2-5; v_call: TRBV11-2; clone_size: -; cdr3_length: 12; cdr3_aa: ASSGRTSAETQY
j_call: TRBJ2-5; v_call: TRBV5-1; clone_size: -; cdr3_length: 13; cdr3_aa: ASSLGLAGQETQY
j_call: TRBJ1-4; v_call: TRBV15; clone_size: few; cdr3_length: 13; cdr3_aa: ATSRERGLGEKLF
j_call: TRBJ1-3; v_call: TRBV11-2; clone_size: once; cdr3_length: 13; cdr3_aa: ASSLGRISGNTIY
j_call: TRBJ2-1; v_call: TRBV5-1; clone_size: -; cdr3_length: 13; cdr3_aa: ASSLDRTTPGEQF
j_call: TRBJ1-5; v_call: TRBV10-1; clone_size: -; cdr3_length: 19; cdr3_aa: ASSEDSCGPKAPLSNQPQH
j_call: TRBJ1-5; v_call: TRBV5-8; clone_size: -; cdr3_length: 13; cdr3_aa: SSSLEGSSNQPQH
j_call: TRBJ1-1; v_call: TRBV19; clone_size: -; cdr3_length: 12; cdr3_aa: ASRPGQGSTEAF
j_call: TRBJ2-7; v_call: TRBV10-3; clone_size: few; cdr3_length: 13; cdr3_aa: AISESMARGHEQY
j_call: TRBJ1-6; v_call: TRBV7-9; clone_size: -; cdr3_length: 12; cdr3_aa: ASSTQGDNSPLH
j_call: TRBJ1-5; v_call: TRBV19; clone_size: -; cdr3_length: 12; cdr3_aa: ASSGQSGYQPQH
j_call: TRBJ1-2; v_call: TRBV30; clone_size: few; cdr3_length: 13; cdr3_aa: AWMAGGRDNYGYT
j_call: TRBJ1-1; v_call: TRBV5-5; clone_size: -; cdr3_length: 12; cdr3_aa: ASSPDRAGTEAF
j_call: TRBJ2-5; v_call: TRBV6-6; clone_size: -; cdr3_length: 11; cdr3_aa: ASRPQGEETQY
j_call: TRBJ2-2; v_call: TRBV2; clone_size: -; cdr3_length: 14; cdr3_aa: ASRSALAGITGELF
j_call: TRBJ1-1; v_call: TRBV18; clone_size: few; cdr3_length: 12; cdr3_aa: ASSPAGVNTEAF
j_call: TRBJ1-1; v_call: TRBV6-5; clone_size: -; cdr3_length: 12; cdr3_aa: ASSRQGLSTEAF
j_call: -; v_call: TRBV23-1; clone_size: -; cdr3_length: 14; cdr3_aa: ASSQSTDRVSYEQY
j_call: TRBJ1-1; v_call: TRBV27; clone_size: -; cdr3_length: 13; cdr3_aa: ASSFTGTGYTEAF
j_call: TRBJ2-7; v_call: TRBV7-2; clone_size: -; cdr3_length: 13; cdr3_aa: ASSLGGIPIYEQY
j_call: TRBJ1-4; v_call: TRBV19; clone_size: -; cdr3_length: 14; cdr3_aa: ASKGKRTATNEKLF
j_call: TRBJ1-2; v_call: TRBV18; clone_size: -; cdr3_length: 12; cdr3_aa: ASSYDRQGGGYT
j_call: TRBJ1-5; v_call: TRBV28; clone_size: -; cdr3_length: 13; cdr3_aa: ASSLSGGGNQPQH
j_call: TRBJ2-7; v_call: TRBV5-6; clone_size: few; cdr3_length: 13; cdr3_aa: ASSLGLIGPYEQY
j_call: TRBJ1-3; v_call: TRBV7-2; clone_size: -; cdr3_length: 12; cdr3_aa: ASSPPVSGNTIY
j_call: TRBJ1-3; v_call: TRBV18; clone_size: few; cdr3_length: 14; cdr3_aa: ASSPSQVSSGNTIY
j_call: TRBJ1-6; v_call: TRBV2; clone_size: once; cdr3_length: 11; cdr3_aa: ASSEVSGSPLH
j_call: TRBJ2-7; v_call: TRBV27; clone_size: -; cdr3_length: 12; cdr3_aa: ASRPGTGRLEQY